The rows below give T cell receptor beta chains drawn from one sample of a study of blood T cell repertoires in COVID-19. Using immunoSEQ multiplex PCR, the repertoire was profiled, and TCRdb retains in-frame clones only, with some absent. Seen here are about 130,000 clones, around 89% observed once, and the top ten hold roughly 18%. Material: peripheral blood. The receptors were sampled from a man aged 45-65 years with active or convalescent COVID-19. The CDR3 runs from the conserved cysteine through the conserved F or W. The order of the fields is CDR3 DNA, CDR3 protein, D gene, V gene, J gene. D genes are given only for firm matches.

TGTGCCAGCAGCGTAAGAGCCATAACGGATACGCAGTATTTT	CASSVRAITDTQYF	.	TRBV9	TRBJ2-3
TGTGCCAGCACCGGCAGGGGGACCCCTGTCTATGGCTACACCTTC	CASTGRGTPVYGYTF	TRBD1	TRBV5-4	TRBJ1-2
TGTGCCAGCAGCCCCCACGACAGGGTTCGAACCTACGAGCAGTACTTC	CASSPHDRVRTYEQYF	TRBD1	TRBV7-2	TRBJ2-7
TGTGCCAGCAGCTTAGAATCTAGCAATTCTGCCTACAATGAGCAGTTCTTC	CASSLESSNSAYNEQFF	.	TRBV7-2	TRBJ2-1
TGTGCCAGTAGTACTCAGGGGGATGGCAATCAGCCCCAGCATTTT	CASSTQGDGNQPQHF	TRBD1	TRBV19	TRBJ1-5
TGTGCCAGCAGCTTAGTACAGGGGACGGGAGAGCCCCAGCATTTT	CASSLVQGTGEPQHF	TRBD1	TRBV7-2	TRBJ1-5
TGTGCCAGCAGTACCACGGGACAGGCCCCCCGTCAGTACTTC	CASSTTGQAPRQYF	TRBD1	TRBV6-2/TRBV6-3	TRBJ2-7
TGTGCCAGCAGCTTGCCCGCGCGGGGGAACACTGAAGCTTTCTTT	CASSLPARGNTEAFF	.	TRBV7-2	TRBJ1-1
TGTGCCAGCAGCCACTACCCAGGGTCGGAGACCCAGTACTTC	CASSHYPGSETQYF	.	TRBV9	TRBJ2-5
TGTGCCAGCAGCCGGATGACAGGGGGCAGGGAGACCCAGTACTTC	CASSRMTGGRETQYF	TRBD1	TRBV6-5	TRBJ2-5